Below, one T cell receptor (beta chain) is given with its context. Its specificity is not known. This entry is derived from a study of cytotoxic CD8 clonotypes in ibrutinib-treated CLL. Study in general: IGHV unmutated about 17; relapsed/refractory about a dozen; treatment-naive under 16.

Sequenced by immunoSEQ multiplex PCR; TCRdb stores in-frame clones only, minus some. Of some 200,000 clones listed, 72% were seen once; the top ten hold roughly 13%. In germline, CDR1 is SGHDT, CDR2 YYEEEE. CDR3 length: 14 amino acids. Germline trimming cut 4 bases from V and 10 bases from J; bases unmatched to any gene: 7. Findings and limits, study-wide: Age-matched healthy donor levels were exceeded by baseline clonality, which tracked circulating CD8+ T-cell counts. Public clonotypes were rare and shrank or held steady on treatment.

This chain connects TRBV5-6 to TRBJ2-7; 14 positions match TRBD2. Here the sequenced sample was PBMCs, taken after 24 months of ibrutinib treatment. The TCR was taken from a human donor with chronic lymphocytic leukemia. CDR3 protein: CASSRGLAGAVQYF. DNA for the CDR3: TGTGCCAGCAGCAGGGGACTAGCGGGAGCCGTCCAGTACTTC.